Each of the 19 T cell receptor beta chains below was sequenced from the same sample in a study of cytotoxic CD8 clonotypes in ibrutinib-treated CLL. Sequencing used immunoSEQ multiplex PCR; TCRdb keeps in-frame clones, though not all of them. This sample yields 25,000 or so clones, of which around 57% are seen a single time; around 15% belongs to the top ten. Sequencing used PBMCs, obtained before ibrutinib treatment. Receptors originate from a human donor with chronic lymphocytic leukemia.

The chain links TRBV29-1 to TRBJ1-1; D not resolved. V dropped 7 bases and J dropped 4 bases, with 10 bases sitting between them. The CDR3 extends over 11 amino acids. Looked up from germline, CDR1 is SQVTM and CDR2 is ANQGSEA. CDR3 DNA: TGCAGCGCCAAAGTTGGCACTGAAGCTTTCTTT. Translated: CSAKVGTEAFF.

This clone was counted between two and nine times. The rearrangement uses TRBV25-1 and TRBJ1-1; D gene unclear. The germline V and J ends were trimmed by 2 bases and 6 bases, with 7 bases remaining between them. CDR3 size: 12 residues. Germline CDR1 and CDR2: MGHDK and SYGVNS. This CDR3 is CASSEGDSEAFF. CDR3 nucleotides: TGTGCCAGCAGTGAAGGCGATTCTGAAGCTTTCTTT.

This sequence joins TRBV5-6 and TRBJ2-3, with 7 bases aligning to TRBD2. The germline gives CDR1 SGHDT, CDR2 YYEEEE. J was trimmed by 6 bases and V by 3 bases; bases with no gene match: 1. The CDR3 runs to 12 residues. As DNA, the CDR3 is TGTGCCAGCAGCTCCGGGGGGGATACGCAGTATTTT. Translating gives CASSSGGDTQYF.

V is TRBV6-1 and J is TRBJ2-2; D may match TRBD1 or TRBD2 (6 bases each). Germline loops: CDR1 MNHNS, CDR2 SASEGT. The CDR3 covers 15 residues. The ends were cut back, 8 bases at V and 4 bases at J, with 17 bases in the middle. The CDR3 protein is CASLSGVGGTGELFF. The CDR3 nucleotides read TGTGCCAGCCTGTCAGGGGTCGGGGGCACCGGGGAGCTGTTTTTT.

In its sample, this clone was seen a few times. The V call is TRBV5-6, the J call TRBJ2-1; D is uncertain. CDR1 is SGHDT, CDR2 YYEEEE, per germline. V lost 0 bases, J lost 2 bases, and 6 bases lay in between. This CDR3 is 14 amino acids long. The CDR3 DNA is TGTGCCAGCAGCTTGGTAGTAACCTACAATGAGCAGTTCTTC. Translated: CASSLVVTYNEQFF.

J is TRBJ2-3 and V is TRBV19; 16 bases map to TRBD2. The germline V gene has CDR1 LNHDA and CDR2 SQIVND (reference sequence). This CDR3 spans 19 amino acids. V trimming: 5 bases; J trimming: 5 bases; junction bases outside the gene matches: 13. The CDR3 region is CASSPQPPGLAGGQDTQYF. In nucleotides, the CDR3 is TGTGCCAGTAGTCCACAACCCCCGGGACTAGCGGGGGGGCAAGATACGCAGTATTTT.

The chain recombines TRBV6-8 with TRBJ2-7; TRBD2 is a possible D gene (5 bases). V was shortened by 5 bases and J by 9 bases, with 20 bases between the two germline ends. The CDR3 is 14 amino acids. From germline, CDR1 is MNHGY and CDR2 SAAAGT. CDR3 protein: CASSPLGGPPGQYF. The DNA for the CDR3 is TGTGCCAGCAGTCCCCTCGGAGGTCCGCCGGGGCAGTACTTC.

This chain links TRBV6-6 with TRBJ2-7; D remains ambiguous. Germline V gene sequence: CDR1 MNHNY, CDR2 SVGAGI (reference sequence). Trimming pared 2 bases from V and 0 bases from J, leaving 8 bases between. CDR3 length: 14 amino acids. This chain's CDR3 is CASSYLDGSYEQYF. CDR3 DNA sequence: TGTGCCAGCAGTTACCTGGACGGCTCCTACGAGCAGTACTTC.

The genes are TRBV4-1 and TRBJ2-3; D is possibly TRBD2 (7 bases). V was clipped by 2 bases and J by 1 base, with 13 bases between them. The CDR3 is 16 residues long. Germline CDR1 MGHRA, CDR2 YSYEKL. DNA for the CDR3: TGCGCCAGCAGCCAACGAGGGGGGGCGGGCACAGATACGCAGTATTTT. It is translated as CASSQRGGAGTDTQYF.

For the CDR3, the DNA is TGTGCCCAATCCGTCTTTGGCGAGCAGTACTTC. It is translated as CAQSVFGEQYF. The chain links TRBV30 to TRBJ2-7, with D hard to call. V lost 8 bases, J lost 6 bases, and 14 bases lay in between. The CDR3 contains 11 residues. Germline CDR1 GTSNPN, CDR2 SVGIG (reference sequence). The full variable domain, its missing parts supplied by reference TRBV30 and TRBJ2-7, is SQTIHQWPATLVQPVGSPLSLECTVEGTSNPNLYWYRQAAGRGLQLLFYSVGIGQISSEVPQNLSASRPQDRQFILSSKKLLLSDSGFYLCAQSVFGEQYFGPGTRLTVT.

V gene TRBV6-4 combines with J gene TRBJ2-7; either TRBD1 or TRBD2 may fit D (5 bases each). V lost 0 bases and J 4 bases, leaving 19 bases between the germline ends. This CDR3 contains 17 residues. Germline V gene lookup returns CDR1 MRHNA and CDR2 SNTAGT. Here the CDR3 reads CASSDSVRDGNLYEQYF. As DNA, the CDR3 is TGTGCCAGCAGTGACTCGGTAAGGGACGGGAATTTATACGAGCAGTACTTC.

The chain has TRBV6-5 and TRBJ2-1; D is ambiguous. The V end lost 2 bases, the J end lost 7 bases, and 12 bases lay between the germline ends. Per the germline V gene, CDR1 is MNHEY and CDR2 is SVGAGI. The length of the CDR3 is 14 residues. In DNA form, the CDR3 reads TGTGCCAGCAGTTACGGGCGGACCGGGAATGAGCAGTTCTTC. Translation gives CASSYGRTGNEQFF.

This clone has just a few counts. CDR3 DNA sequence: TGTGCCTGGAGTTCTGGAGGCTCAACTAATGAAAAACTGTTTTTT. It specifies CAWSSGGSTNEKLFF. The V and J genes are TRBV30 and TRBJ1-4; D is unresolved. V lost 2 bases and J lost 0, with 10 bases in between. Germline V gene data show CDR1 as GTSNPN and CDR2 as SVGIG (reference sequence). This CDR3 contains 15 residues.

This sequence joins TRBV14 and TRBJ2-5; 7 positions agree with TRBD2. This CDR3 has 13 residues. V shed 7 bases, J shed 1 base, and the junction held 3 bases outside the gene matches. From germline, CDR1 is SGHDN and CDR2 FVKESK. Written as DNA, the CDR3 is TGTGCCAGCACGGCGGGGGTCCAAGAGACCCAGTACTTC. Translated: CASTAGVQETQYF.

The chain recombines TRBV11-1 with TRBJ1-6; no clear D. Germline V gives CDR1 SGHAT, CDR2 FQDESV (reference sequence). V lost 3 bases to trimming and J lost 10 bases, with 13 bases between them. The CDR3 is made up of 14 amino acids. CDR3: CASSLYERESPLHF. The CDR3 nucleotides read TGTGCCAGCAGCTTGTACGAGCGTGAATCACCCCTCCACTTT.

V usage is TRBV7-3 and J usage is TRBJ2-3; D is ambiguous. Trimming cost V 2 bases and J 2 bases, with 11 bases left between them. Germline CDR1 reads SGHTA; CDR2 reads FQGTGA. The CDR3 has 15 residues. CDR3 coding DNA: TGTGCCAGCAGCTTAGGTGGGCCTTTCACAGATACGCAGTATTTT. The encoded protein is CASSLGGPFTDTQYF.

In DNA form, the CDR3 reads TGTGCCAGCAGCCGAGGTCCAATGGGCAATCAGCCCCAGCATTTT. It is translated as CASSRGPMGNQPQHF. The chain is built from TRBV5-5 and TRBJ1-5; D unclear. In germline, CDR1 is SGHKS, CDR2 YYEKEE (reference sequence). The CDR3 length is 15 residues. The germline V and J ends were trimmed by 4 bases and 2 bases, with 13 bases remaining between them.

V gene TRBV6-1 combines with J gene TRBJ2-1, with TRBD2 as a possible D gene (7 bases). CDR1 is MNHNS, CDR2 SASEGT, per germline. The CDR3 covers 12 residues. The V gene lost 10 bases and the J gene lost 10 bases, with 17 bases spanning the gap. The CDR3 nucleotides read TGTGCCATCGAGGGGGGGGCTAACGAGCAGTTCTTC. Translation gives CAIEGGANEQFF.

This CDR3 is CASSYYWDSYEQYF. The DNA of the CDR3 is TGTGCCAGCAGTTACTATTGGGATTCATACGAGCAGTACTTC. The chain couples TRBV6-6 to TRBJ2-7; no clear D gene. The CDR3 has 14 amino acids. CDR1 is MNHNY, CDR2 SVGAGI, per germline (reference sequence). V was cut by 1 base and J by 4 bases, with 11 bases left in between.